These 16 T cell receptor beta chains were all obtained from the same sample, sequenced in a study of cytomegalovirus exposure and HLA in healthy donors. The protocol was immunoSEQ multiplex PCR, while the TCRdb copy is restricted to in-frame clones and leaves out a portion. The sample has roughly 150,000 clones, 85% to 95% seen once. Material: PBMCs. The source is a man aged 18 to 30 in good health and CMV-seropositive.

The chain employs TRBV7-8 and TRBJ1-5, with D tentatively TRBD1 (6 bases). CDR3 length: 15 amino acids. Germline V gives CDR1 SGHVS, CDR2 FQNEAQ. Trimming cost V 7 bases and J 11 bases, with 24 bases left between them. CDR3 sequence reads: CASTLGDTALSTQHF. In DNA form, the CDR3 reads TGTGCCAGCACTTTAGGGGACACCGCGTTGAGTACCCAGCATTTT. Filled out from reference TRBV7-8 and TRBJ1-5, the complete variable domain reads GAGVSQSPRYKVAKRGQDVALRCDPISGHVSLFWYQQALGQGPEFLTYFQNEAQLDKSGLPSDRFFAERPEGSVSTLKIQRTQQEDSAVYLCASTLGDTALSTQHFGDGTRLSIL.

This chain links TRBV29-1 with TRBJ2-2; perhaps TRBD2 as D (6 bases). This CDR3 comprises 14 residues. V gave up 7 bases and J gave up 3 bases, with 15 bases separating them. CDR1 is SQVTM and CDR2 is ANQGSEA in the germline V gene. The CDR3 sequence is CSATAGTDTGELFF. CDR3 DNA sequence: TGCAGCGCAACCGCGGGGACTGACACCGGGGAGCTGTTTTTT.

The rearrangement links TRBV19 to TRBJ2-7, with 10 nucleotides matching TRBD2. Unmatched junction bases numbered 5, after V lost 3 bases and J lost 3 bases. The CDR3 contains 15 residues. Germline-derived CDR1 and CDR2 are LNHDA and SQIVND (reference sequence). The CDR3 sequence is CASSMAIAGGYEQYF. CDR3 bases: TGTGCCAGTAGTATGGCTATAGCGGGAGGCTACGAGCAGTACTTC.

For the CDR3, the DNA is TGTGCCAGCACCCCTTCTCCGGGACTAGCGGGAGTTGGTGGTACAGATACGCAGTATTTT. This codes for CASTPSPGLAGVGGTDTQYF. The gene calls are TRBV13 and TRBJ2-3, with 14 bases lining up with TRBD2. V was clipped by 7 bases and J by 3 bases; unmatched bases: 18. The CDR3 is 20 residues long. The V gene's germline CDR1 is PRHDT and CDR2 FYEKMQ (reference sequence). Full variable domain (outside the CDR3, taken from reference TRBV13 and TRBJ2-3): AAGVIQSPRHLIKEKRETATLKCYPIPRHDTVYWYQQGPGQDPQFLISFYEKMQSDKGSIPDRFSAQQFSDYHSELNMSSLELGDSALYFCASTPSPGLAGVGGTDTQYFGPGTRLTVL.

The rearrangement links TRBV4-1 to TRBJ1-5, with 7 bases that match TRBD1. V lost 1 base, J lost 1 base, and 4 bases stayed unmatched. Germline CDR1 reads MGHRA; CDR2 reads YSYEKL. The CDR3 covers 16 residues. CDR3: CASSQGWDRSNQPQHF. DNA of the CDR3: TGCGCCAGCAGCCAAGGGTGGGACAGAAGCAATCAGCCCCAGCATTTT.

This chain connects TRBV6-5 to TRBJ1-6, with TRBD1 matching over 7 bases. V lost 0 bases and J lost 13; bases outside the gene matches: 12. The CDR3 has 16 amino acids. CDR1 and CDR2 (germline): MNHEY, SVGAGI. The CDR3, as DNA: TGTGCCAGCAGTTACTCGAGAAGGGGGCCATATGGCCCCCTCCACTTT. Its translation is CASSYSRRGPYGPLHF.

This chain uses TRBV6-5 with TRBJ1-1; D unresolved. V gave up 0 bases and J gave up 4 bases, with 6 bases separating them. CDR1 and CDR2 from the germline V gene are MNHEY and SVGAGI. The CDR3 spans 13 residues. CDR3 coding DNA: TGTGCCAGCAGTTACTCGAGGGTCACTGAAGCTTTCTTT. Its protein is CASSYSRVTEAFF.

This chain connects TRBV5-1 to TRBJ2-7, with D possibly matching TRBD1 (5 bases). V was clipped by 2 bases and J by 4 bases, with 19 bases between them. The CDR3 extends over 16 amino acids. Germline CDR1 SGHRS, CDR2 YFSETQ. DNA for the CDR3: TGCGCCAGCAGCTTAGGTCAGGGCCTTTTAGAATACGAGCAGTACTTC. Its protein product is CASSLGQGLLEYEQYF.

The chain links TRBV19 to TRBJ1-2; the D is unclear. This CDR3 comprises 15 residues. The V end lost 2 bases, the J end lost 6 bases, and 16 bases lay between the germline ends. The germline gives CDR1 LNHDA, CDR2 SQIVND (reference sequence). The CDR3 loop is CASSIWRRAANGYTF. For the CDR3, the DNA is TGTGCCAGTAGTATATGGCGGCGGGCGGCGAATGGCTACACCTTC.

The chain has TRBV28 and TRBJ2-7; D may be TRBD1 (6 bases). CDR1 MDHEN and CDR2 SYDVKM come from the germline V gene. The CDR3 is 15 residues long. Trimming shortened V by 4 bases and J by 2 bases, and 15 bases separated the two germline ends. CDR3 nucleotide sequence: TGTGCCAGCAGTTCGAATTACAGGGATCCCTACGAGCAGTACTTC. Amino acids: CASSSNYRDPYEQYF.

The chain is built from TRBV7-8 and TRBJ2-1; 11 bases fit TRBD2. V lost 3 bases and J lost 1; bases outside the gene matches: 11. The length of the CDR3 is 19 residues. Germline-derived CDR1 and CDR2 are SGHVS and FQNEAQ. CDR3 in amino acids: CASSLGLAEGRGSYNEQFF. In DNA, the CDR3 is TGTGCCAGCAGCTTGGGACTAGCGGAGGGCCGAGGGTCCTACAATGAGCAGTTCTTC.

This clone has only a few counts. The V and J genes are TRBV5-1 and TRBJ2-7; D possibly corresponds to TRBD2 (6 bases). The CDR3 covers 13 residues. Trimming took off 0 bases at V and 8 bases at J, with 12 bases between the two ends. CDR1 is SGHRS, CDR2 YFSETQ, per germline. CDR3 sequence (DNA): TGCGCCAGCAGCTTGGCCACGGAGGGACAGCAGTACTTC. Amino acids: CASSLATEGQQYF. The variable domain in full, with the rest retrieved from reference TRBV5-1 and TRBJ2-7, is KAGVTQTPRYLIKTRGQQVTLSCSPISGHRSVSWYQQTPGQGLQFLFEYFSETQRNKGNFPGRFSGRQFSNSRSEMNVSTLELGDSALYLCASSLATEGQQYFGPGTRLTVT.

This chain connects TRBV28 to TRBJ2-1; weak D call: TRBD2 (6 bases). V lost 5 bases to trimming and J lost 11 bases, with 13 bases between them. There are 12 residues in the CDR3. In germline, CDR1 is MDHEN, CDR2 SYDVKM. The CDR3 sequence is CASSRSSAQQFF. For the CDR3, the DNA is TGTGCCAGCAGTCGTTCTAGCGCCCAGCAGTTCTTC.

This CDR3 is CASSLATSYEQYF. CDR3 coding DNA: TGCGCCAGCAGCTTGGCAACCAGCTACGAGCAGTACTTC. The rearrangement links TRBV5-1 to TRBJ2-7; D call uncertain. V lost 0 bases, J lost 3 bases, and 7 bases lay in between. The CDR3 extends over 13 amino acids. Germline V gene sequence: CDR1 SGHRS, CDR2 YFSETQ.

The chain has TRBV2 and TRBJ2-5, with D hard to call. The V end was cut by 8 bases, the J end by 5 bases, with 9 bases between. The CDR3 is made up of 11 amino acids. Germline CDR1 SNHLY, CDR2 FYNNEI. Here the CDR3 reads CASELTETQYF. The CDR3 DNA follows: TGTGCCAGCGAACTAACTGAGACCCAGTACTTC.

The V gene is TRBV7-9, the J gene TRBJ1-1, with D uncertain. This CDR3 has 17 amino acids. Per germline, CDR1 SEHNR and CDR2 FQNEAQ (reference sequence). Trimming stripped 4 bases from V and 1 base from J, with 19 bases between. In DNA form, the CDR3 reads TGTGCCAGCAGCTCACTGCTCGGGATGCAGAGGAACACTGAAGCTTTCTTT. This encodes CASSSLLGMQRNTEAFF.